Here is one T cell receptor beta chain with its context. The data stem from a study of CD8 T cells in Susac syndrome. Reverse transcription of roughly 0.5 to 1 ug RNA was performed with random hexamers. TCRdb passed the immunoSEQ multiplex PCR reads through MiXCR, listing each CDR3 protein once. Altogether roughly 120,000 distinct CDR3 sequences are present, around 94% being singletons, with the ten largest covering about 0.12%. The sequence was obtained from a human donor with multiple sclerosis. Sequencing was performed on CD4+ T cells from PBMCs.

The CDR3 sequence: CASSPRQGDTGELFF. The CDR3 region has the DNA TGTGCCAGCAGCCCGCGACAGGGAGACACCGGGGAGCTGTTTTTT. This chain joins TRBV7-8 and TRBJ2-2, with TRBD1 identical over 7 bases. Germline values: CDR1 SGHVS, CDR2 FQNEAQ. The CDR3 spans 15 residues. J gave up 3 bases and V 5 bases, and 6 bases lay outside the gene matches.